Listed here are 8 T cell receptor beta chains from one sample, sequenced in a study of blood T cell repertoires in COVID-19. The assay was immunoSEQ multiplex PCR, and TCRdb's table has in-frame clones only and misses some. The repertoire has 150,000 to 200,000 clones, around four fifths of them found once; the top ten carry about 8.1%. Sequenced sample: peripheral blood. These receptor sequences come from a woman of 80 years or more with COVID-19, enrolled during active disease.

On this clone itself: The same CDR3 can be traced to other DNA sequences in this sample. The chain links TRBV10-1 to TRBJ1-1, with TRBD1 as a possible D gene (6 bases). V was shortened by 4 bases and J by 4 bases, with 10 bases between the two germline ends. CDR1 WNHNN and CDR2 SYGVQD come from the germline V gene (reference sequence). The CDR3 has 13 amino acids. CDR3 in amino acids: CASSAGGGTEAFF. CDR3 DNA sequence: TGCGCCAGCAGTGCGGGAGGGGGCACTGAAGCTTTCTTT.

The chain recombines TRBV27 with TRBJ1-1; D perhaps matches TRBD1 (5 bases). The CDR3 has 13 amino acids. Trimming took 5 bases from V and 0 from J, leaving 7 bases between them. The germline gives CDR1 MNHEY, CDR2 SMNVEV (reference sequence). The CDR3 DNA follows: TGTGCCAGCAGTGGGGCAATGAACACTGAAGCTTTCTTT. Its translation is CASSGAMNTEAFF.

This chain links TRBV6-5 with TRBJ1-4; perhaps TRBD1 as D (5 bases). The germline V gene has CDR1 MNHEY and CDR2 SVGAGI. Trimming cost V 2 bases and J 4 bases, with 14 bases left between them. The length of the CDR3 is 16 residues. CDR3 loop: CASSYTWRGLNEKLFF. CDR3 nucleotide sequence: TGTGCCAGCAGTTACACCTGGCGGGGCCTTAATGAAAAACTGTTTTTT.

This chain joins TRBV9 and TRBJ2-1; D might be TRBD2 (6 bases). Germline V gene sequence: CDR1 SGDLS, CDR2 YYNGEE. This CDR3 is built from 16 residues. V was trimmed by 0 bases and J by 1 base, leaving 11 bases between them. The CDR3 region is CASSVALGGSYNEQFF. As DNA, the CDR3 is TGTGCCAGCAGCGTAGCCCTGGGAGGTTCCTACAATGAGCAGTTCTTC.

The chain is built from TRBV5-4 and TRBJ1-4; maybe TRBD1 (5 bases). Germline values: CDR1 SGHNT, CDR2 YYREEE (reference sequence). V dropped 2 bases and J dropped 2 bases, with 10 bases sitting between them. The length of the CDR3 is 15 residues. CDR3 coding DNA: TGTGCCAGCAGCTTAGCAAAGGGGACTAATGAAAAACTGTTTTTT. It codes for CASSLAKGTNEKLFF.

The chain carries TRBV9 and TRBJ1-1; possibly TRBD1 for D (5 bases). There are 15 residues in the CDR3. Germline V lookup: CDR1 SGDLS, CDR2 YYNGEE. The germline V and J ends were trimmed by 4 bases and 2 bases, with 15 bases remaining between them. The CDR3: CASSPRVETNTEAFF. The CDR3 nucleotides read TGTGCCAGCAGCCCCAGGGTGGAGACAAACACTGAAGCTTTCTTT. The whole variable domain, remainder taken from reference TRBV9 and TRBJ1-1, is DSGVTQTPKHLITATGQRVTLRCSPRSGDLSVYWYQQSLDQGLQFLIQYYNGEERAKGNILERFSAQQFPDLHSELNLSSLELGDSALYFCASSPRVETNTEAFFGQGTRLTVV.

This sequence joins TRBV7-8 and TRBJ1-2; 9 bases align to TRBD1. The CDR3 length is 13 residues. Germline trimming cut 5 bases from V and 8 bases from J; bases unmatched to any gene: 6. The V gene's germline CDR1 is SGHVS and CDR2 FQNEAQ. The CDR3 protein is CASSQDRGYGYTF. DNA for the CDR3: TGTGCCAGCAGCCAGGACAGGGGATACGGCTACACCTTC.

This chain connects TRBV5-1 to TRBJ1-2; 9 nucleotides align to TRBD1. Unmatched junction bases numbered 4, after V lost 3 bases and J lost 4 bases. The germline V gene has CDR1 SGHRS and CDR2 YFSETQ. The CDR3 is 14 amino acids. This chain's CDR3 is CASSSGQGTYGYTF. DNA of the CDR3: TGCGCCAGCAGCTCGGGACAGGGAACCTATGGCTACACCTTC. The full variable domain, with the rest looked up from reference TRBV5-1 and TRBJ1-2, is KAGVTQTPRYLIKTRGQQVTLSCSPISGHRSVSWYQQTPGQGLQFLFEYFSETQRNKGNFPGRFSGRQFSNSRSEMNVSTLELGDSALYLCASSSGQGTYGYTFGSGTRLTVV.